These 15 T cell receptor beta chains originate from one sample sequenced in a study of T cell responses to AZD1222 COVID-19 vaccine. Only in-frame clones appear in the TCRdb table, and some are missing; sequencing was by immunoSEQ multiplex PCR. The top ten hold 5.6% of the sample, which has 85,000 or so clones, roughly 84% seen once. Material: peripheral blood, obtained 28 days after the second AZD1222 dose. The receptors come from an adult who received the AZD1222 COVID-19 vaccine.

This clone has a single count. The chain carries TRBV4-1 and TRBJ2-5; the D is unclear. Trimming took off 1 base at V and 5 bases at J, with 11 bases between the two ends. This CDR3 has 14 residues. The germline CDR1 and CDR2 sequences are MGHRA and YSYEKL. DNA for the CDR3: TGCGCCAGCAGCCAAGTCGAAGCGCTCGAGACCCAGTACTTC. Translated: CASSQVEALETQYF.

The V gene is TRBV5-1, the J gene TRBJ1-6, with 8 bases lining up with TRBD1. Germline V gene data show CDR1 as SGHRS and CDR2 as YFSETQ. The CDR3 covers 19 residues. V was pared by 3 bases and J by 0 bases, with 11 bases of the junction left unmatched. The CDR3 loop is CASSSLGQGRGSYNSPLHF. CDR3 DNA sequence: TGCGCCAGCAGCTCACTAGGACAGGGCCGGGGCTCCTATAATTCACCCCTCCACTTT. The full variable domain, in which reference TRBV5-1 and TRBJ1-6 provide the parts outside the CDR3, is KAGVTQTPRYLIKTRGQQVTLSCSPISGHRSVSWYQQTPGQGLQFLFEYFSETQRNKGNFPGRFSGRQFSNSRSEMNVSTLELGDSALYLCASSSLGQGRGSYNSPLHFGNGTRLTVT.

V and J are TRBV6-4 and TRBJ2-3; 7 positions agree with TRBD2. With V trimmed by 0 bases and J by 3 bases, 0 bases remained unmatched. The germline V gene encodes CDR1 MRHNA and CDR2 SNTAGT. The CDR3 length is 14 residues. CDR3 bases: TGTGCCAGCAGTGACTCCGGGGGGACAGATACGCAGTATTTT. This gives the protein CASSDSGGTDTQYF.

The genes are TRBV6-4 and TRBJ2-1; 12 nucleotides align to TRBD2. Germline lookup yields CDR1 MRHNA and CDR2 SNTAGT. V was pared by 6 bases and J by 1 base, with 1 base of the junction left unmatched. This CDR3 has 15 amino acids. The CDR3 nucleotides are TGTGCCAGCAGGCTAGCGGGGGGGTCCTACAATGAGCAGTTCTTC. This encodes CASRLAGGSYNEQFF.

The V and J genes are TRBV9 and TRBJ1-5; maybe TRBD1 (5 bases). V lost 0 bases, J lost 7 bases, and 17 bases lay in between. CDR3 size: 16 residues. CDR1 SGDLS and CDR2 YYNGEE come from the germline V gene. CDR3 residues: CASSVDPGIGKQPQHF. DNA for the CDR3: TGTGCCAGCAGCGTAGACCCAGGGATCGGGAAACAGCCCCAGCATTTT.

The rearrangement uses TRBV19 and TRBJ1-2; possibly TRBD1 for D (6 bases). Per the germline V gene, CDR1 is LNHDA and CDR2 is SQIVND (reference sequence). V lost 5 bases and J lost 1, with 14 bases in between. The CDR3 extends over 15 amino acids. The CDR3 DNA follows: TGTGCCAGTAGTGCACAGGGTAATTTTAACTATGGCTACACCTTC. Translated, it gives CASSAQGNFNYGYTF.

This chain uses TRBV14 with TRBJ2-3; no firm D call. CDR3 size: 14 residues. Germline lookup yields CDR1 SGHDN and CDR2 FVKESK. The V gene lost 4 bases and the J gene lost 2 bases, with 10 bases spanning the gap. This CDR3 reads CASSRRYNTDTQYF. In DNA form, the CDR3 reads TGTGCCAGCAGCCGGCGGTACAACACAGATACGCAGTATTTT.

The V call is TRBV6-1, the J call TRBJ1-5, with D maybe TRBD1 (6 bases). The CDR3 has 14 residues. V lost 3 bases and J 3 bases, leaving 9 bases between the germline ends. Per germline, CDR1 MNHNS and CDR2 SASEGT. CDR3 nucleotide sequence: TGTGCCAGCAGTGATTACAGGGACAATCAGCCCCAGCATTTT. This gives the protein CASSDYRDNQPQHF.

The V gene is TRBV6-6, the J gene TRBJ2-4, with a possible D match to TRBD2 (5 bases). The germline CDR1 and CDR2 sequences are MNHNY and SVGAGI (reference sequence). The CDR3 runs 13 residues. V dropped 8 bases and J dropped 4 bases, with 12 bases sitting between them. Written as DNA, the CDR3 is TGTGCCAGCCGGGGATTCGTTAAAAACATTCAGTACTTC. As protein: CASRGFVKNIQYF.

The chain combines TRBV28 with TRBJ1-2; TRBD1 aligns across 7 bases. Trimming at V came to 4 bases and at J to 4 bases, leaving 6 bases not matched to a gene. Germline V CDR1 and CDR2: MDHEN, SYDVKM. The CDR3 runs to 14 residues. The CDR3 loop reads CASSSERGPYGYTF. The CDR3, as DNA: TGTGCCAGCAGTTCCGAGAGGGGGCCCTATGGCTACACCTTC.

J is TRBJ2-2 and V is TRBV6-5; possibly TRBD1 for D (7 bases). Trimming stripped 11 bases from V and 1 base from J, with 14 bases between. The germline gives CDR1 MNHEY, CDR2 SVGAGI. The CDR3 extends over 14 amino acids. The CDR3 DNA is TGTGCCGGCGGGACAGCGATGAACACCGGGGAGCTGTTTTTT. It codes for CAGGTAMNTGELFF.

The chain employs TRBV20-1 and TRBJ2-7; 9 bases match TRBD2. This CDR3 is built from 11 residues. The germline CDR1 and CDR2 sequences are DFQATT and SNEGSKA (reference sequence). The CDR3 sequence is CRTTSGYEQYF. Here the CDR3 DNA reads TGCAGGACGACTAGCGGCTACGAGCAGTACTTC.

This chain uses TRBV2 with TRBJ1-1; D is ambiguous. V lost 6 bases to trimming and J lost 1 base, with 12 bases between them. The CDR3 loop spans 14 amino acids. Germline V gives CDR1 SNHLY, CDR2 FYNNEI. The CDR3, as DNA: TGTGCCAGCAGGCCACCAACATGGAACACTGAAGCTTTCTTT. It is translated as CASRPPTWNTEAFF.

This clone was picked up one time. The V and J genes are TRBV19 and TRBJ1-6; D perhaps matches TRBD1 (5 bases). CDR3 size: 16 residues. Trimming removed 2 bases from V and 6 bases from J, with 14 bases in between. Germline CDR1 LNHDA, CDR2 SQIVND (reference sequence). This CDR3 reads CASSIQGPRGNSPLHF. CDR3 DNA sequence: TGTGCCAGTAGTATACAGGGTCCCCGGGGTAATTCACCCCTCCACTTT.

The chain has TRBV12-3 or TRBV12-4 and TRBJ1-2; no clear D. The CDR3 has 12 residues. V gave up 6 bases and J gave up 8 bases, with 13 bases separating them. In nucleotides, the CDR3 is TGTGCCAGCAGCTTAACAATGGGGGGCTACACCTTC. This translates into CASSLTMGGYTF.